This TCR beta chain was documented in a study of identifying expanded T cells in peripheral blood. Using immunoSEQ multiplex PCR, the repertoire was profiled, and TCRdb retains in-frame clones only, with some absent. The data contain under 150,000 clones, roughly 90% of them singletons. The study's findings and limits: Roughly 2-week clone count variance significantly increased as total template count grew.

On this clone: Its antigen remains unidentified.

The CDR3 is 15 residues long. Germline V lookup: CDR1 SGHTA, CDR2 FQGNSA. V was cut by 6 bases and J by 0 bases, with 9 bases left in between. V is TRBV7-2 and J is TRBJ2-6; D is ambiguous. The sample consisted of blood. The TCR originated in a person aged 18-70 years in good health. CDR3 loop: CASSFYNSGANVLTF. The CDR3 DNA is TGTGCCAGCAGTTTCTACAACTCTGGGGCCAACGTCCTGACTTTC. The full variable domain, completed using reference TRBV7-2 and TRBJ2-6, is GAGVSQSPSNKVTEKGKDVELRCDPISGHTALYWYRQSLGQGLEFLIYFQGNSAPDKSGLPSDRFSAERTGGSVSTLTIQRTQQEDSAVYLCASSFYNSGANVLTFGAGSRLTVL.